The TCR beta chain described here comes from a study of blood T cell repertoires in COVID-19. The overall study: Samples taken during acute and convalescent COVID-19 were collected in the United States, Italy and Spain. The cDNA or gDNA used as material had been derived from T cells, B-cell-depleted T cells, or PBMCs.

In the authors' workflow: Reference gene primer amplification gave nucleated cell count estimates. Assay: immunoSEQ multiplex PCR; the TCRdb copy retains only in-frame clones and omits some. From that table come the V and J calls and clone size; the DNA was used to work out D and trimming. The sample consists of about 54,000 clones, roughly 84% of them appearing once. Germline V gene sequence: CDR1 MNHEY, CDR2 SVGAGI. CDR3 length: 14 amino acids. Trimming cost V 8 bases and J 2 bases, with 12 bases left between them. Sequences were obtained from peripheral blood. The chain joins TRBV6-5 to TRBJ2-2; maybe TRBD2 (6 bases). The sequence derives from a man between 35 and 55 years old with active COVID-19. The CDR3 region is CASRGTPNTGELFF. The CDR3 region has the DNA TGTGCCAGCCGGGGGACCCCCAACACCGGGGAGCTGTTTTTT.